These 19 T cell receptor beta chains were sequenced from one sample in a study of brain T cells in children with intractable seizures. Assay used: immunoSEQ multiplex PCR; TCRdb lists only in-frame clones, some missing. This sample has some 62,000 clones, with around 96% found just once. This specimen was peripheral blood, taken at surgery. The receptor source for this set is a boy under three years old with focal cortical dysplasia and intractable seizures.

The genes are TRBV24-1 and TRBJ1-2; D unclear. The germline CDR1 and CDR2 sequences are KGHDR and SFDVKD. V was trimmed by 3 bases and J by 4 bases, leaving 8 bases between them. This CDR3 has 13 residues. Here the CDR3 reads CATSDEGTYGYTF. The CDR3 DNA reads as TGTGCCACCAGTGATGAAGGAACCTATGGCTACACCTTC.

This chain uses TRBV6-1 with TRBJ2-5; D remains unclear. V was cut by 4 bases and J by 5 bases, with 20 bases left in between. Germline-derived CDR1 and CDR2 are MNHNS and SASEGT. This CDR3 comprises 16 residues. CDR3 bases: TGTGCCAGCAGTGTCTCTGATGGGATCCGTGGGGAGACCCAGTACTTC. Translating gives CASSVSDGIRGETQYF.

The chain links TRBV12-5 to TRBJ2-7, with D perhaps TRBD2 (6 bases). This CDR3 contains 16 residues. CDR1 is LGHNT, CDR2 FRNRAP, per germline. Between the trimmed V and J ends, which lost 7 bases and 2 bases, there was a span of 21 bases. This CDR3 is CASAVSIGGSPYEQYF. The CDR3 region has the DNA TGTGCTAGTGCCGTTTCAATTGGGGGGTCCCCCTACGAGCAGTACTTC.

The gene calls are TRBV2 and TRBJ1-1; 11 bases map to TRBD1. CDR1 and CDR2 (germline): SNHLY, FYNNEI. There are 13 residues in the CDR3. Trimming took 6 bases from V and 6 from J; bases not matched to a gene: 3. The CDR3: CASSRDRGAEAFF. The CDR3 DNA reads as TGTGCCAGCAGCAGGGACAGGGGGGCTGAAGCTTTCTTT. Supplemented by reference TRBV2 and TRBJ1-1, the full variable domain reads EPEVTQTPSHQVTQMGQEVILRCVPISNHLYFYWYRQILGQKVEFLVSFYNNEISEKSEIFDDQFSVERPDGSNFTLKIRSTKLEDSAMYFCASSRDRGAEAFFGQGTRLTVV.

This chain links TRBV9 with TRBJ2-1; 16 bases are shared with TRBD2. Trimming cost V 3 bases and J 9 bases; bases outside gene matches: 6. Germline CDR1 SGDLS, CDR2 YYNGEE. This CDR3 comprises 16 residues. The DNA for the CDR3 is TGTGCCAGCAGCGCGGGACTAGCGGGAGGGTTCCGTGAGCAGTTCTTC. Translated, it gives CASSAGLAGGFREQFF. The complete variable domain, with remaining parts taken from reference TRBV9 and TRBJ2-1, reads DSGVTQTPKHLITATGQRVTLRCSPRSGDLSVYWYQQSLDQGLQFLIQYYNGEERAKGNILERFSAQQFPDLHSELNLSSLELGDSALYFCASSAGLAGGFREQFFGPGTRLTVL.

The sample holds one count of this clone. The chain joins TRBV27 to TRBJ1-2; perhaps TRBD1 as D (5 bases). Germline V lookup: CDR1 MNHEY, CDR2 SMNVEV (reference sequence). Trimming took 1 base from V and 4 from J, leaving 25 bases between them. The CDR3 runs 19 residues. The CDR3 sequence is CASSLFAARWGGGSYGYTF. CDR3 DNA: TGTGCCAGCAGTTTATTCGCAGCCCGATGGGGGGGAGGTAGCTATGGCTACACCTTC.

This chain joins TRBV27 and TRBJ2-1; a weak D match, TRBD2 (6 bases). Trimming stripped 3 bases from V and 7 bases from J, with 16 bases between. This CDR3 region has 15 residues. The germline V gene encodes CDR1 MNHEY and CDR2 SMNVEV (reference sequence). CDR3 residues: CASSFLPRRENEQFF. The DNA of the CDR3 is TGTGCCAGCAGTTTTTTGCCACGCCGGGAGAATGAGCAGTTCTTC.

The chain carries TRBV4-3 and TRBJ2-6; D not resolved. Per germline, CDR1 LGHNA and CDR2 YSLEER. Deletions cut 1 base from V and 0 bases from J, with 7 bases between. The CDR3 loop spans 16 amino acids. The CDR3 DNA reads as TGCGCCAGCAGCCAAGCGGCCGGCTCTGGGGCCAACGTCCTGACTTTC. This encodes CASSQAAGSGANVLTF.

The rearrangement joins TRBV12-3 or TRBV12-4 to TRBJ2-7; D remains ambiguous. This CDR3 is built from 13 residues. V was trimmed by 5 bases and J by 2 bases, leaving 10 bases between them. The CDR3 region is CASSPTSPYEQYF. The CDR3 DNA reads TGTGCCAGCAGTCCAACGTCCCCCTACGAGCAGTACTTC.

The chain joins TRBV27 to TRBJ2-5; 7 bases fit TRBD2. The CDR3 is 13 amino acids. Losses at the gene ends were 8 bases for V and 0 bases for J; bases not matched to a gene: 3. Germline V CDR1 and CDR2: MNHEY, SMNVEV (reference sequence). CDR3 coding DNA: TGTGCCAGCGGACTAGTGGACCAAGAGACCCAGTACTTC. Translating gives CASGLVDQETQYF.

The J gene is TRBJ2-7, the V gene TRBV11-1; the match to TRBD1 covers 8 bases. After removal of 5 bases from V and 5 bases from J, the junction contained 5 bases not matched to a gene. CDR3 length: 13 amino acids. CDR1 and CDR2 (germline): SGHAT, FQDESV (reference sequence). The CDR3 here is CASSPGQAHEQYF. The CDR3 DNA follows: TGTGCCAGCAGCCCGGGACAGGCCCACGAGCAGTACTTC.

The V and J genes are TRBV6-1 and TRBJ2-1, with D perhaps matching TRBD1 or TRBD2 (5 bases each). Germline V gene lookup returns CDR1 MNHNS and CDR2 SASEGT. This CDR3 comprises 16 residues. V lost 2 bases, J lost 4 bases, and 15 bases lay in between. CDR3 DNA: TGTGCCAGCAGTGAAATGAGTTTAGGGGAGTACAATGAGCAGTTCTTC. Amino acid sequence: CASSEMSLGEYNEQFF.

The genes are TRBV5-1 and TRBJ2-7; D is perhaps TRBD2 (5 bases). V dropped 7 bases and J dropped 3 bases, with 20 bases sitting between them. The CDR3 loop spans 15 amino acids. Germline CDR1 is SGHRS and CDR2 is YFSETQ. The CDR3 nucleotides read TGCGCCAGCGGCCTACTGACGACCGGAGGCTACGAGCAGTACTTC. Protein sequence: CASGLLTTGGYEQYF.

V and J are TRBV19 and TRBJ1-5; TRBD1 might be the D (5 bases). The length of the CDR3 is 12 residues. V was clipped by 9 bases and J by 4 bases, with 10 bases between them. Germline CDR1 is LNHDA and CDR2 is SQIVND (reference sequence). CDR3 DNA: TGTGCCAGCTGGGGGGGGAATCAGCCCCAGCATTTT. This codes for CASWGGNQPQHF.

The J gene is TRBJ2-7, the V gene TRBV15; 10 positions match TRBD2. The CDR3 totals 16 residues. Trimming at V came to 3 bases and at J to 3 bases, leaving 8 bases not matched to a gene. Germline values: CDR1 LNHNV, CDR2 YYDKDF (reference sequence). Here the CDR3 reads CATSRGLSGRLYEQYF. In nucleotides, the CDR3 is TGTGCCACCAGCAGGGGCCTTAGCGGGAGGCTCTACGAGCAGTACTTC.

V is TRBV5-1 and J is TRBJ2-3, with 14 positions matching TRBD2. Germline assignment: CDR1 SGHRS and CDR2 YFSETQ. The trim removed 0 bases at V and 3 bases at J, leaving 0 bases unmatched. The CDR3 spans 16 residues. The CDR3 protein is CASSLGTSGRTDTQYF. The CDR3 nucleotides are TGCGCCAGCAGCTTGGGGACTAGCGGGAGGACAGATACGCAGTATTTT.

The rearrangement joins TRBV3-1 (or the pseudogene TRBV3-2) to TRBJ2-7; no firm D call. There are 12 residues in the CDR3. Between the trimmed V and J ends, which lost 5 bases and 2 bases, there was a span of 7 bases. Germline assignment: CDR1 LGHDT and CDR2 YNNKEL (reference sequence). As DNA, the CDR3 is TGTGCCAGCAGCAGGGTAACCTACGAGCAGTACTTC. As protein: CASSRVTYEQYF.

The genes are TRBV7-9 and TRBJ1-1; 10 bases are a match to TRBD1. The CDR3 length is 18 residues. Looked up from germline, CDR1 is SEHNR and CDR2 is FQNEAQ (reference sequence). The junction had 8 bases not matched to a gene; V was cut back by 1 base and J by 0 bases. DNA of the CDR3: TGTGCCAGCAGCTTAGGAACAAGGACAGGGGGTATGAACACTGAAGCTTTCTTT. Encoded protein: CASSLGTRTGGMNTEAFF.

The chain is built from TRBV11-3 and TRBJ2-7, with TRBD1 identical over 9 bases. Losses at the gene ends were 5 bases for V and 2 bases for J; bases not matched to a gene: 10. CDR3 length: 16 amino acids. The germline gives CDR1 SGHNT, CDR2 YENEEA. The CDR3 DNA follows: TGTGCCAGCAGCCCAGGACAGGGGAAACCCCCCTACGAGCAGTACTTC. Protein product: CASSPGQGKPPYEQYF.